The present T cell receptor (beta chain) was sequenced within a study of blood T cell repertoires in COVID-19. CDR1 SNHLY and CDR2 FYNNEI come from the germline V gene. V was pared by 3 bases and J by 4 bases, with 6 bases of the junction left unmatched. The CDR3 has 15 amino acids. The data were produced by immunoSEQ multiplex PCR, yet TCRdb's version contains in-frame clones alone and is incomplete. The sample lists roughly 100,000 clones, 80% to 95% occurring once. The V call is TRBV2, the J call TRBJ1-2; 9 nucleotides agree with TRBD1. The TCR originated in a woman aged 45-59 years with COVID-19, enrolled during active disease. Sequencing was performed on peripheral blood. The CDR3: CASSEGQGMGYGYTF. CDR3 nucleotides: TGTGCCAGCAGTGAGGGACAGGGAATGGGCTATGGCTACACCTTC. The complete variable domain, with remaining parts taken from reference TRBV2 and TRBJ1-2, reads EPEVTQTPSHQVTQMGQEVILRCVPISNHLYFYWYRQILGQKVEFLVSFYNNEISEKSEIFDDQFSVERPDGSNFTLKIRSTKLEDSAMYFCASSEGQGMGYGYTFGSGTRLTVV.